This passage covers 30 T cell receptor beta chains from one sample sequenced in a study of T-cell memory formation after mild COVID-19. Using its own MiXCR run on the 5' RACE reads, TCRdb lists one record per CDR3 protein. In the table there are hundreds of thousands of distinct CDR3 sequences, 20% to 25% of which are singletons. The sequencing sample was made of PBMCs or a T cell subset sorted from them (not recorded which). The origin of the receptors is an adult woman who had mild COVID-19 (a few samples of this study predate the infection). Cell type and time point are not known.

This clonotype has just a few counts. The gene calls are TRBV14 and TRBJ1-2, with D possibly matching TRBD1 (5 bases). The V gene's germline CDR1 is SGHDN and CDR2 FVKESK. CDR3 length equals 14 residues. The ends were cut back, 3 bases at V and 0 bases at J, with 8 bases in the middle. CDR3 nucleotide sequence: TGTGCCAGCAGCCATGACAGCGCTAACTATGGCTACACCTTC. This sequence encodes CASSHDSANYGYTF.

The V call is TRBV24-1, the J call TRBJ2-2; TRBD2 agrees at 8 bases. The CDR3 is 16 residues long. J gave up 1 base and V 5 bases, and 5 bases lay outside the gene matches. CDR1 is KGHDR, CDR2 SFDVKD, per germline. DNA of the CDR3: TGTGCCACCAGTGCCCCGGCGGGGGGGAACACCGGGGAGCTGTTTTTT. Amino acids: CATSAPAGGNTGELFF.

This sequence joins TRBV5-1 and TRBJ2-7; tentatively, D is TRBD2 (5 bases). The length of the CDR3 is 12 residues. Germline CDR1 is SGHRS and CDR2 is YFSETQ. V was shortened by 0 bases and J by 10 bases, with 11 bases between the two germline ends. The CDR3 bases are TGCGCCAGCAGCTTGGGGGGAGTAGTTCAGTACTTC. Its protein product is CASSLGGVVQYF.

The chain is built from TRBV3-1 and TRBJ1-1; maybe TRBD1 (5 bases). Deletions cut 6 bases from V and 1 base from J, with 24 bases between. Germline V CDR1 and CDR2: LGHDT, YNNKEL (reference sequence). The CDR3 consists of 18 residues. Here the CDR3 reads CASRTVGSSGPRNTEAFF. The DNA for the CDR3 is TGTGCCAGCAGGACAGTAGGATCCTCGGGACCACGGAACACTGAAGCTTTCTTT.

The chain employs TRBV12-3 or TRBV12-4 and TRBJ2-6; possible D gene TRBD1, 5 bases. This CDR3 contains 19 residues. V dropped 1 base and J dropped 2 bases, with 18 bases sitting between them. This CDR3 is CASSLVLGAVDAGANVLTF. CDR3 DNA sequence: TGTGCCAGCAGTTTAGTGTTAGGGGCCGTCGACGCTGGGGCCAACGTCCTGACTTTC.

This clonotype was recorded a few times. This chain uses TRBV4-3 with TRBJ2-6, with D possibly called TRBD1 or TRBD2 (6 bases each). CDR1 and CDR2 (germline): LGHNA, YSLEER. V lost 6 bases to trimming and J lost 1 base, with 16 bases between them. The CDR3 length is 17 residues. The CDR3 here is CASRRMGGSSGANVLTF. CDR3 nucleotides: TGCGCCAGCAGACGAATGGGGGGCTCGTCTGGGGCCAACGTCCTGACTTTC.

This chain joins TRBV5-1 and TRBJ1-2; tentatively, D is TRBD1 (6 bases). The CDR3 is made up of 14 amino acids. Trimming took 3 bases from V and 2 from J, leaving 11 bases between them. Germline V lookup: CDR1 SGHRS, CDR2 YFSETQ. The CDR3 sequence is CASSYRTDNYGYTF. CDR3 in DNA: TGCGCCAGCAGCTACCGGACAGACAACTATGGCTACACCTTC.

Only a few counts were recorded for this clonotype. The CDR3 here is CASISLTHSEAFF. CDR3 coding DNA: TGTGCCAGCATATCATTAACCCACAGTGAAGCTTTCTTT. The rearrangement links TRBV12-3 or TRBV12-4 to TRBJ1-1; D is undetermined. V shed 7 bases and J shed 7 bases, with 16 bases lying between them. The CDR3 consists of 13 residues.

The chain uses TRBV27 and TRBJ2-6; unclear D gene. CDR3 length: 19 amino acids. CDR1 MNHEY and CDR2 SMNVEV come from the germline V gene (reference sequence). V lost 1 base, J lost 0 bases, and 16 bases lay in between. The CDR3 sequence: CASSLLVLGRFSGANVLTF. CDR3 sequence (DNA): TGTGCCAGCAGTTTATTGGTTTTGGGCCGGTTCTCTGGGGCCAACGTCCTGACTTTC. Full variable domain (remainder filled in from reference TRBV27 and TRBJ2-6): EAQVTQNPRYLITVTGKKLTVTCSQNMNHEYMSWYRQDPGLGLRQIYYSMNVEVTDKGDVPEGYKVSRKEKRNFPLILESPSPNQTSLYFCASSLLVLGRFSGANVLTFGAGSRLTVL.

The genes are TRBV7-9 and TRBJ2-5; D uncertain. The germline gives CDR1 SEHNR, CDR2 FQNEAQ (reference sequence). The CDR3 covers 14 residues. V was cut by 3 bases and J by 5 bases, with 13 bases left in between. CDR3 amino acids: CASSFNSPRETQYF. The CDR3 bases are TGTGCCAGCAGCTTCAACAGCCCCCGGGAGACCCAGTACTTC.

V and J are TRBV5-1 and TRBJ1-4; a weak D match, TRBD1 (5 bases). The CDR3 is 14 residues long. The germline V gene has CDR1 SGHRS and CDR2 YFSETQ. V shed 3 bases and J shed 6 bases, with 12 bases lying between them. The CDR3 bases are TGCGCCAGCAGCTACAGCGGGGGATATGAAAAACTGTTTTTT. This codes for CASSYSGGYEKLFF. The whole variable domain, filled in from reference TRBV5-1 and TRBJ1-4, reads KAGVTQTPRYLIKTRGQQVTLSCSPISGHRSVSWYQQTPGQGLQFLFEYFSETQRNKGNFPGRFSGRQFSNSRSEMNVSTLELGDSALYLCASSYSGGYEKLFFGSGTQLSVL.

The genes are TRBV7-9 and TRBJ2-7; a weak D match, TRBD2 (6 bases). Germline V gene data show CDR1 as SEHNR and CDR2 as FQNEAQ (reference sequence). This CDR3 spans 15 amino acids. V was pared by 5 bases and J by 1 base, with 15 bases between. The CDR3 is CASSPPAGLSYEQYF. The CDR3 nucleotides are TGTGCCAGCAGCCCCCCGGCGGGGCTATCCTACGAGCAGTACTTC.

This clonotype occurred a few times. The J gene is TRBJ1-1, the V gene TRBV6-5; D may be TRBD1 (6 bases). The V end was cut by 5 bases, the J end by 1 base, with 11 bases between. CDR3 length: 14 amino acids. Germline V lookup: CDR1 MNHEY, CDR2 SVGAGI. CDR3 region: CASSPGQWNTEAFF. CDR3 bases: TGTGCCAGCAGTCCCGGACAGTGGAACACTGAAGCTTTCTTT.

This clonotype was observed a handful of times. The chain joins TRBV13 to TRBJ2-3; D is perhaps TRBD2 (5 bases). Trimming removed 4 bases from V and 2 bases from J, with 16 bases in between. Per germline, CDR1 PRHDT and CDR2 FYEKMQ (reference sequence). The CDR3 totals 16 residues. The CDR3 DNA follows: TGTGCCAGCAGCTCCCCCCGGGGAAGGCTCACAGATACGCAGTATTTT. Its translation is CASSSPRGRLTDTQYF.

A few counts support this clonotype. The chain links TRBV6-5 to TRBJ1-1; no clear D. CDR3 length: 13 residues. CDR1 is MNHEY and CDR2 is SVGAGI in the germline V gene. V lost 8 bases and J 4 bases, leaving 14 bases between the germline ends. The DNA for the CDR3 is TGTGCCAGCTTTGGTTTGGGTTTCACTGAAGCTTTCTTT. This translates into CASFGLGFTEAFF.

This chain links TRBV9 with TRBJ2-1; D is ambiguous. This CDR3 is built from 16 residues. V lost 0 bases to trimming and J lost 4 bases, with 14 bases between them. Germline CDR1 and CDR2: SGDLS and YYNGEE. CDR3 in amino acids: CASSVGASPLYNEQFF. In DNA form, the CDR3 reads TGTGCCAGCAGCGTAGGTGCGTCCCCCTTGTACAATGAGCAGTTCTTC.

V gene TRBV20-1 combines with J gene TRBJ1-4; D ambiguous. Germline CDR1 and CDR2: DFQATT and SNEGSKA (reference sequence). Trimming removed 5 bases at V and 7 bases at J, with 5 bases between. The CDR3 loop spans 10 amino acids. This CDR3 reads CSAPTEKLFF. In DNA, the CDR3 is TGCAGTGCTCCTACTGAAAAACTGTTTTTT.

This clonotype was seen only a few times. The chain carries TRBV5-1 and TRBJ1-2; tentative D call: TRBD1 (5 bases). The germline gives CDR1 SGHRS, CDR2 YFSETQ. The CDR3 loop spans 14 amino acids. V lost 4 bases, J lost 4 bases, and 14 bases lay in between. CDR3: CASSTGTRTYGYTF. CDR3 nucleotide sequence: TGCGCCAGCAGCACGGGGACTCGGACCTATGGCTACACCTTC.

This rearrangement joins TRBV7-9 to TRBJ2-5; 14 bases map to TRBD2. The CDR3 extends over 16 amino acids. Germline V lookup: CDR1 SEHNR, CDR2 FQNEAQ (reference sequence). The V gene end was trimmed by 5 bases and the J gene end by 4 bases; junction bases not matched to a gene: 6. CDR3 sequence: CASSMGLAGVRETQYF. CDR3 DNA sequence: TGTGCCAGCAGCATGGGACTAGCGGGAGTCCGAGAGACCCAGTACTTC.

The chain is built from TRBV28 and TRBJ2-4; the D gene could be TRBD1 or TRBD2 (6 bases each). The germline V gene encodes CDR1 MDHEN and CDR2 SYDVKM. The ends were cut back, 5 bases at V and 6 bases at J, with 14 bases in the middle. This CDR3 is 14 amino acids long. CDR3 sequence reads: CASSAGGGGNIQYF. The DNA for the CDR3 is TGTGCCAGCAGTGCAGGAGGGGGAGGAAACATTCAGTACTTC.

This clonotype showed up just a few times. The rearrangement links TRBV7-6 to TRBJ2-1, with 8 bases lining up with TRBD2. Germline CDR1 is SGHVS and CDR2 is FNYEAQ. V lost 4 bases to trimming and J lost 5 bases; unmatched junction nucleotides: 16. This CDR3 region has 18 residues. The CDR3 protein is CASSSLGLSGSGNNEQFF. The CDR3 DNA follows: TGTGCCAGCAGCTCCCTGGGCCTCAGCGGGAGTGGCAACAATGAGCAGTTCTTC.

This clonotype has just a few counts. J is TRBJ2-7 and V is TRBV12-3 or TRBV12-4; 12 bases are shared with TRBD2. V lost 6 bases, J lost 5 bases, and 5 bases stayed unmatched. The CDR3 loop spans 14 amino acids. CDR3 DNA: TGTGCCAGCAGCCCTAGCGGGAGGGTCAACGAGCAGTACTTC. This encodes CASSPSGRVNEQYF.

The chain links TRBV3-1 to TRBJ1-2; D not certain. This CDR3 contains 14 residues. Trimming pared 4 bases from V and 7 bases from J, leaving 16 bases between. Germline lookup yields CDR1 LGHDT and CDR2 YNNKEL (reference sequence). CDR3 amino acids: CASSPATSPGGYTF. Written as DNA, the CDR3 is TGTGCCAGCAGCCCGGCAACATCCCCGGGTGGCTACACCTTC.

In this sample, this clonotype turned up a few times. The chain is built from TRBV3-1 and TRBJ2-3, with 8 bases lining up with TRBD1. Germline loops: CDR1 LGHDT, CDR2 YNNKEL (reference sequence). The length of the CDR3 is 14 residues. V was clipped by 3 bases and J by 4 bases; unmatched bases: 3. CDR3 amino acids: CASSQDRVADTQYF. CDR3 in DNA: TGTGCCAGCAGCCAGGACAGGGTGGCAGATACGCAGTATTTT.

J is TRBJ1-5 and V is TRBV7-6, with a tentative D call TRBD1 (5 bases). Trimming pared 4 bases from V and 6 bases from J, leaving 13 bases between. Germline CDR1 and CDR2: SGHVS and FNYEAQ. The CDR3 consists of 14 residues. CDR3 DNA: TGTGCCAGCAGCTCCATAAGCGGGGGTCAGCCCCAGCATTTT. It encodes CASSSISGGQPQHF.

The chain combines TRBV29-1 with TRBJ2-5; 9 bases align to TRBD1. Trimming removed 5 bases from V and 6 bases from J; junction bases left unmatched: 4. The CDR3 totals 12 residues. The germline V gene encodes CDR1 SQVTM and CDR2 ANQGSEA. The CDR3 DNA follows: TGCAGCGTTCTGGGACAGGGACAGACCCAGTACTTC. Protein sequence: CSVLGQGQTQYF.

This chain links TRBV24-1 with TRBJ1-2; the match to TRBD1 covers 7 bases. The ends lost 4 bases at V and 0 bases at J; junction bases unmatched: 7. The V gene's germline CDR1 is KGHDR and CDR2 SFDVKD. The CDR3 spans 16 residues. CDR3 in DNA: TGTGCCACCAGTGAAACAGGGGCCTCTTCTAACTATGGCTACACCTTC. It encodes CATSETGASSNYGYTF.

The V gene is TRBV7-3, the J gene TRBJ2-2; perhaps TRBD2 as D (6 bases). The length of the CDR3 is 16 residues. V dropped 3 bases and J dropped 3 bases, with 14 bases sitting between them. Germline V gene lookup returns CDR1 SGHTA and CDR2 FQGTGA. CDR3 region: CASSFISGDHTGELFF. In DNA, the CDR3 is TGTGCCAGCAGCTTCATTTCGGGAGATCACACCGGGGAGCTGTTTTTT. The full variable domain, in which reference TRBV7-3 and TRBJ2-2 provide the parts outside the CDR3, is GAGVSQTPSNKVTEKGKYVELRCDPISGHTALYWYRQSLGQGPEFLIYFQGTGAADDSGLPNDRFFAVRPEGSVSTLKIQRTERGDSAVYLCASSFISGDHTGELFFGEGSRLTVL.

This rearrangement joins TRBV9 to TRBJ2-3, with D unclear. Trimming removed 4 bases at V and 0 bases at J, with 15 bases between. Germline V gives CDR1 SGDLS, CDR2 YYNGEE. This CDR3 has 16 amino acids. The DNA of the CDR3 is TGTGCCAGCAGCCCCGAAGACTCTTCTAGCACAGATACGCAGTATTTT. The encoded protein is CASSPEDSSSTDTQYF.

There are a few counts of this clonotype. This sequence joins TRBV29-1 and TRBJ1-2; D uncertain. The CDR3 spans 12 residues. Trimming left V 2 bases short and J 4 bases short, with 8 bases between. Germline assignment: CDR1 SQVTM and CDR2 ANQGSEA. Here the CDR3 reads CSVEQVIYGYTF. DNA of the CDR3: TGCAGCGTTGAACAGGTTATCTATGGCTACACCTTC.